This T cell receptor beta chain originates from a study of T-cell memory formation after mild COVID-19. Regarding this clonotype: Antigen: not known.

This CDR3 region has 17 residues. Trimming took off 4 bases at V and 0 bases at J, with 19 bases between the two ends. In germline, CDR1 is SGHNT, CDR2 YENEEA. Study-level findings and limits: Clones from the second wave (peaking day 37) had unconfirmed SARS-CoV-2 specificity. Memory cells collected pre-infection included some clones that later responded, suggesting cross-reactive memory joined. Contracting clones from day 15 to 85 showed balanced CD4/CD8; later expanders favored CD4+.

5'RACE primed at constant segments yielded TCR alpha and TCR beta cDNA libraries bearing sample barcodes and UMIs. TCRdb recomputed calls from the 5' RACE reads with MiXCR, one row per CDR3 protein. The data contain more than 80,000 distinct CDR3 sequences, about a sixth of them seen just once; the ten biggest clones take up 28%. The TCR was taken from an adult woman who had mild COVID-19 (a few samples of this study predate the infection). Cell type and time point are not known. V usage is TRBV11-3 and J usage is TRBJ2-7, with D unclear. The sequenced sample consisted of PBMCs or a T cell subset sorted from them (not recorded which). CDR3 in amino acids: CASSSSSGPKSSYEQYF. The CDR3, as DNA: TGTGCCAGCAGCTCTTCCTCGGGCCCGAAAAGCTCCTACGAGCAGTACTTC.